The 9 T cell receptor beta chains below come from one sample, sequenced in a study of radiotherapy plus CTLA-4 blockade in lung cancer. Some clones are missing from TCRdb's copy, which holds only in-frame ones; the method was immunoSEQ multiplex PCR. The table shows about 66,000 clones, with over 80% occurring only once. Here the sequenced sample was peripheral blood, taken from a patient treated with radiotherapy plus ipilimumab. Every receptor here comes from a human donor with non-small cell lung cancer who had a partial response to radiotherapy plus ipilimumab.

The CDR3 sequence: CASSLAPSGSWNEQFF. The CDR3 bases are TGCGCCAGCAGCTTGGCCCCTAGCGGGAGTTGGAATGAGCAGTTCTTC. The gene calls are TRBV5-1 and TRBJ2-1, with 10 nucleotides matching TRBD2. The germline V gene has CDR1 SGHRS and CDR2 YFSETQ. The CDR3 runs 16 residues. The ends lost 0 bases at V and 7 bases at J; junction bases unmatched: 7.

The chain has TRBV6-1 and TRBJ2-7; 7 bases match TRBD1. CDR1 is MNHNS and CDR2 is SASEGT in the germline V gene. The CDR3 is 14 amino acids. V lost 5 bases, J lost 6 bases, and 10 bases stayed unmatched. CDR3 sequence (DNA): TGTGCCAGCAGTAAAGGGGGCGCGTGGACCGAGCAGTACTTC. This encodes CASSKGGAWTEQYF.

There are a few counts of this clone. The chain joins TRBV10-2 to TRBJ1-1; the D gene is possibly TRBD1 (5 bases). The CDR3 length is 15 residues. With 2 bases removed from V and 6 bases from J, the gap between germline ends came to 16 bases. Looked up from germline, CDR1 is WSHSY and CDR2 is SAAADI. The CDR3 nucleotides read TGCGCCAGCAGTGAGGTTGGAAGGGGTCCGGCTGAAGCTTTCTTT. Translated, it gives CASSEVGRGPAEAFF.

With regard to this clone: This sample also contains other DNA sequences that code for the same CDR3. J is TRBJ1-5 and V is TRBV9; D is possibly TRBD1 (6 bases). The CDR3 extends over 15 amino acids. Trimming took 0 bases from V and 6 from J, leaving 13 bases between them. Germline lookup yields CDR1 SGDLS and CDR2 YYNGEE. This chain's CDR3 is CASSVDAGGGQPQHF. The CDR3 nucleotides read TGTGCCAGCAGCGTAGACGCGGGGGGCGGTCAGCCCCAGCATTTT.

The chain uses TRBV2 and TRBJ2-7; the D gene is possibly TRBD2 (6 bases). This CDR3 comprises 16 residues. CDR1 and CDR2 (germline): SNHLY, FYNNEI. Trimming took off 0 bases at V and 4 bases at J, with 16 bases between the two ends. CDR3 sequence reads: CASSEALAGRDYEQYF. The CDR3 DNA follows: TGTGCCAGCAGTGAAGCCCTTGCGGGAAGGGATTACGAGCAGTACTTC.

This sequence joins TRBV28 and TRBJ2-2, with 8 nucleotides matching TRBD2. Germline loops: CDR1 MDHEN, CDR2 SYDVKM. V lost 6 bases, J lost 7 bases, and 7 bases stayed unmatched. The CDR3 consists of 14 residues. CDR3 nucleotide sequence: TGTGCCAGCAGCTTCGGGAGGGCTGGCGGGGAGCTGTTTTTT. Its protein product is CASSFGRAGGELFF.

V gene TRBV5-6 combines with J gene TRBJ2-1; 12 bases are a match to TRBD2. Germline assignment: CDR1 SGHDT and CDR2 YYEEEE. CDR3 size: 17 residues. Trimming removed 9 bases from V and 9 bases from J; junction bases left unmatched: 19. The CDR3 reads CATASSSLAGGLSEQFF. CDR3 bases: TGTGCCACTGCCTCTAGTTCCCTAGCGGGAGGGCTCAGTGAGCAGTTCTTC.

CDR3 residues: CASSEYRAPTYEQYF. DNA for the CDR3: TGTGCCAGCAGTGAATACAGGGCCCCTACCTACGAGCAGTACTTC. V gene TRBV6-1 combines with J gene TRBJ2-7; weak D call: TRBD1 (6 bases). This CDR3 has 15 residues. V lost 2 bases to trimming and J lost 2 bases, with 13 bases between them. Germline CDR1 MNHNS, CDR2 SASEGT.

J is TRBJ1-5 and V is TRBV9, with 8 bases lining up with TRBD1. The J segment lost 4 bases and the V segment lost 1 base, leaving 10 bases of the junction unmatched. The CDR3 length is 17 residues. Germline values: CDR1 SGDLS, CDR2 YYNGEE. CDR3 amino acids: CASSVNPGTGGNQPQHF. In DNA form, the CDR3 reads TGTGCCAGCAGCGTAAACCCTGGGACAGGAGGTAATCAGCCCCAGCATTTT.